The 30 T cell receptor beta chains below all came from one sample that was sequenced in a study of blood T cell repertoires in COVID-19. Repertoires were generated with immunoSEQ multiplex PCR, while TCRdb's copy carries only in-frame clones and drops some. The profile shows 250,000 or so clones, nearly 90% of them singletons. Sequenced sample: peripheral blood. The receptors shown here come from a woman aged 25-40 years with acute or convalescent COVID-19.

This clone has a single count. This rearrangement joins TRBV18 to TRBJ1-6, with 10 bases identical to TRBD1. The CDR3 consists of 19 residues. V was pared by 2 bases and J by 5 bases, with 12 bases of the junction left unmatched. Germline values: CDR1 KGHSH, CDR2 LQKENI. The CDR3 sequence is CASSPWDRGSKVHNSPLHF. Written as DNA, the CDR3 is TGTGCCAGCTCACCATGGGACAGGGGCTCCAAGGTCCATAATTCACCCCTCCACTTT.

The J gene is TRBJ1-5, the V gene TRBV9, with D unclear. CDR3 size: 15 residues. Trimming took 0 bases from V and 6 from J, leaving 13 bases between them. Looked up from germline, CDR1 is SGDLS and CDR2 is YYNGEE. The CDR3 sequence is CASSVDPTVFQPQHF. Written as DNA, the CDR3 is TGTGCCAGCAGCGTAGACCCCACTGTGTTTCAGCCCCAGCATTTT.

CDR3 in amino acids: CASSTRTSLNVRRTDTQYF. CDR3 nucleotides: TGTGCCAGCAGCACCAGGACTAGCCTAAATGTGCGCCGCACAGATACGCAGTATTTT. The J gene is TRBJ2-3, the V gene TRBV11-2, with 8 bases aligning to TRBD2. The CDR3 spans 19 residues. CDR1 and CDR2 from the germline V gene are SGHAT and FQNNGV. The V gene end was trimmed by 5 bases and the J gene end by 1 base; junction bases not matched to a gene: 17.

This chain joins TRBV5-4 and TRBJ1-5; D is unclear. The CDR3 runs 17 residues. The V gene's germline CDR1 is SGHNT and CDR2 YYREEE (reference sequence). V lost 1 base, J lost 2 bases, and 16 bases lay in between. CDR3 region: CASSLTPARWGNQPQHF. In nucleotides, the CDR3 is TGTGCCAGCAGCTTGACTCCGGCGCGGTGGGGCAATCAGCCCCAGCATTTT. The full variable domain, its missing parts supplied by reference TRBV5-4 and TRBJ1-5, is ETGVTQSPTHLIKTRGQQVTLRCSSQSGHNTVSWYQQALGQGPQFIFQYYREEENGRGNFPPRFSGLQFPNYSSELNVNALELDDSALYLCASSLTPARWGNQPQHFGDGTRLSIL.

The chain joins TRBV18 to TRBJ2-7; no firm D call. Germline-derived CDR1 and CDR2 are KGHSH and LQKENI. The CDR3 sequence is 13 residues long. V was shortened by 4 bases and J by 3 bases, with 10 bases between the two germline ends. The CDR3 bases are TGTGCCAGCTCACAACTGCACGACTACGAGCAGTACTTC. Translating it yields CASSQLHDYEQYF.

The chain's CDR3 is CASSLYPRGLWETQYF. In nucleotides, the CDR3 is TGTGCCAGCAGCTTATACCCCCGGGGTCTATGGGAGACCCAGTACTTC. The rearrangement uses TRBV7-6 and TRBJ2-5; possibly TRBD2 for D (5 bases). The V gene lost 2 bases and the J gene lost 5 bases, with 18 bases spanning the gap. Germline V lookup: CDR1 SGHVS, CDR2 FNYEAQ. The CDR3 loop spans 16 amino acids.

The V and J genes are TRBV3-1 (or the pseudogene TRBV3-2) and TRBJ1-1; D not resolved. The CDR3 totals 15 residues. Deletions cut 0 bases from V and 0 bases from J, with 8 bases between. Germline CDR1 is LGHDT and CDR2 is YNNKEL (reference sequence). The CDR3 sequence is CASSQDLGMNTEAFF. The CDR3 DNA is TGTGCCAGCAGCCAAGATCTCGGTATGAACACTGAAGCTTTCTTT.

The chain uses TRBV5-1 and TRBJ2-3; 9 bases line up with TRBD1. From germline, CDR1 is SGHRS and CDR2 YFSETQ. This CDR3 region has 14 residues. V trimming: 4 bases; J trimming: 5 bases; junction bases outside the gene matches: 5. The CDR3 coding sequence is TGCGCCAGCAGCCTGGGACAGGGAAGAGATACGCAGTATTTT. Translation gives CASSLGQGRDTQYF.

The chain is built from TRBV12-3 or TRBV12-4 and TRBJ2-7; perhaps TRBD2 as D (6 bases). V was pared by 4 bases and J by 4 bases, with 11 bases between. This CDR3 has 13 amino acids. The CDR3 reads CASSWTTPYEQYF. Written as DNA, the CDR3 is TGTGCCAGCAGTTGGACTACTCCATACGAGCAGTACTTC.

The chain joins TRBV6-9 to TRBJ1-6; D unresolved. This CDR3 comprises 14 residues. Trimming took 5 bases from V and 6 from J, leaving 11 bases between them. Germline loops: CDR1 MNHGY, CDR2 SVAAGI. The CDR3, as DNA: TGTGCCAGCAGTCCGAGGCCCTCTAATTCACCCCTCCACTTT. Amino acid sequence: CASSPRPSNSPLHF.

The V call is TRBV11-2, the J call TRBJ2-2, with D maybe TRBD1 (6 bases). The V end lost 5 bases, the J end lost 3 bases, and 10 bases lay between the germline ends. CDR1 is SGHAT and CDR2 is FQNNGV in the germline V gene. This CDR3 has 14 amino acids. CDR3 coding DNA: TGTGCCAGCAGCAATACAGGGTACACCGGGGAGCTGTTTTTT. This sequence encodes CASSNTGYTGELFF.

The chain recombines TRBV3-1 (or the pseudogene TRBV3-2) with TRBJ1-2; D gene unclear. Germline values: CDR1 LGHDT, CDR2 YNNKEL (reference sequence). Between the trimmed V and J ends, which lost 1 base and 9 bases, there was a span of 9 bases. This CDR3 comprises 12 residues. CDR3: CASSQGLQSYTF. CDR3 DNA: TGTGCCAGCAGCCAAGGACTCCAAAGCTACACCTTC.

CDR3: CASSLTAWTSGDNEQFF. The CDR3 region has the DNA TGTGCCAGCAGCTTAACGGCTTGGACTAGCGGCGACAATGAGCAGTTCTTC. The chain recombines TRBV7-3 with TRBJ2-1; 10 positions match TRBD2. CDR1 and CDR2 (germline): SGHTA, FQGTGA. Trimming cost V 0 bases and J 5 bases; bases outside gene matches: 7. CDR3 length: 17 residues.

This sequence joins TRBV4-1 and TRBJ2-5; D not resolved. CDR3 length: 14 amino acids. CDR1 is MGHRA and CDR2 is YSYEKL in the germline V gene. Trimming pared 1 base from V and 4 bases from J, leaving 10 bases between. The CDR3 loop reads CASSQGYALETQYF. CDR3 bases: TGCGCCAGCAGCCAAGGGTACGCGTTAGAGACCCAGTACTTC.

The chain is built from TRBV29-1 and TRBJ1-3; perhaps TRBD1 as D (6 bases). Germline V gene sequence: CDR1 SQVTM, CDR2 ANQGSEA. V was pared by 6 bases and J by 0 bases, with 15 bases between. This CDR3 region has 15 residues. CDR3 residues: CSVAGTPTSGNTIYF. CDR3 coding DNA: TGCAGCGTAGCCGGGACACCGACCTCTGGAAACACCATATATTTT.

This chain links TRBV6-2 or TRBV6-3 with TRBJ1-1, with 10 bases matching TRBD1. The CDR3 totals 18 residues. Germline CDR1 MNHEY, CDR2 SVGEGT. V trimming: 6 bases; J trimming: 1 base; junction bases outside the gene matches: 14. The CDR3 is CASSLLGQGGASNTEAFF. The CDR3 coding sequence is TGTGCCAGCAGCCTACTAGGACAGGGGGGAGCTTCGAACACTGAAGCTTTCTTT.

This chain links TRBV6-5 with TRBJ1-1; tentative D call: TRBD1 (5 bases). Trimming shortened V by 6 bases and J by 1 base, and 12 bases separated the two germline ends. There are 14 residues in the CDR3. Looked up from germline, CDR1 is MNHEY and CDR2 is SVGAGI. Here the CDR3 reads CASRDGQPNTEAFF. CDR3 DNA: TGTGCCAGCAGGGATGGACAACCGAACACTGAAGCTTTCTTT.

This clone was seen just once. The chain uses TRBV30 and TRBJ2-5; D might be TRBD2 (5 bases). Trimming cost V 8 bases and J 5 bases, with 12 bases left between them. In germline, CDR1 is GTSNPN, CDR2 SVGIG (reference sequence). This CDR3 is 11 amino acids long. CDR3 protein: CAQTTGETQYF. The DNA for the CDR3 is TGTGCCCAAACCACGGGGGAGACCCAGTACTTC.

The chain combines TRBV10-3 with TRBJ2-1, with 13 bases identical to TRBD2. Germline lookup yields CDR1 ENHRY and CDR2 SYGVKD. V was pared by 6 bases and J by 9 bases, with 5 bases of the junction left unmatched. This CDR3 region has 14 residues. CDR3 sequence reads: CAIRAGTSGTEQFF. The CDR3 DNA reads as TGTGCCATCAGGGCCGGGACTAGCGGGACTGAGCAGTTCTTC.

The rearrangement uses TRBV4-3 and TRBJ2-2; 7 bases align to TRBD2. Germline values: CDR1 LGHNA, CDR2 YSLEER. V shed 1 base and J 0 bases; nucleotides not matched to a gene: 2. The CDR3 has 16 residues. CDR3 sequence: CASSQAAGANTGELFF. The CDR3 bases are TGCGCCAGCAGCCAAGCTGCGGGAGCGAACACCGGGGAGCTGTTTTTT.

The count of this clone is one. The gene calls are TRBV11-2 and TRBJ2-3; tentative D call: TRBD2 (5 bases). The CDR3 is made up of 15 amino acids. V was pared by 6 bases and J by 8 bases, with 21 bases between. Germline V lookup: CDR1 SGHAT, CDR2 FQNNGV. CDR3 sequence (DNA): TGTGCCAGCAGGGCGGTTACTAGTAACCGTGGTACGCAGTATTTT. Protein sequence: CASRAVTSNRGTQYF.

The chain couples TRBV9 to TRBJ1-6, with TRBD1 as a possible D gene (6 bases). The germline V gene encodes CDR1 SGDLS and CDR2 YYNGEE. The CDR3 consists of 15 residues. Between the trimmed V and J ends, which lost 3 bases and 7 bases, there was a span of 14 bases. CDR3 loop: CASSGGQGQNSPLHF. CDR3 nucleotide sequence: TGTGCCAGCAGCGGGGGGCAGGGGCAAAATTCACCCCTCCACTTT.

CDR3 nucleotides: TGTGCCAGTAATCAGGACAGGGCCAGGCAGGAACTGTTTTTT. It encodes CASNQDRARQELFF. The rearrangement joins TRBV19 to TRBJ1-4, with TRBD1 identical over 8 bases. Germline-derived CDR1 and CDR2 are LNHDA and SQIVND (reference sequence). This CDR3 is built from 14 residues. The V segment lost 7 bases and the J segment 12 bases; nucleotides outside the gene matches: 13.

This rearrangement joins TRBV19 to TRBJ1-2; 7 nucleotides match TRBD1. Germline lookup yields CDR1 LNHDA and CDR2 SQIVND (reference sequence). The V segment lost 3 bases and the J segment 4 bases; nucleotides outside the gene matches: 5. The CDR3 has 14 amino acids. The CDR3 reads CASSITGEVYGYTF. DNA for the CDR3: TGTGCCAGTAGTATTACAGGGGAAGTCTATGGCTACACCTTC. The variable domain in full, completed from reference TRBV19 and TRBJ1-2, reads DGGITQSPKYLFRKEGQNVTLSCEQNLNHDAMYWYRQDPGQGLRLIYYSQIVNDFQKGDIAEGYSVSREKKESFPLTVTSAQKNPTAFYLCASSITGEVYGYTFGSGTRLTVV.

J is TRBJ1-4 and V is TRBV6-5; 7 bases agree with TRBD1. This CDR3 is 14 amino acids long. CDR1 is MNHEY, CDR2 SVGAGI, per germline. V was clipped by 5 bases and J by 4 bases; unmatched bases: 4. The CDR3 here is CASSKTGVNEKLFF. CDR3 sequence (DNA): TGTGCCAGCAGTAAAACAGGGGTTAATGAAAAACTGTTTTTT.

This chain links TRBV10-3 with TRBJ2-1; 11 bases match TRBD2. Losses at the gene ends were 7 bases for V and 7 bases for J; bases not matched to a gene: 9. The germline V gene encodes CDR1 ENHRY and CDR2 SYGVKD. This CDR3 spans 15 amino acids. CDR3 loop: CAITVAGGPRNEQFF. CDR3 DNA sequence: TGTGCCATCACTGTAGCGGGAGGGCCTAGGAATGAGCAGTTCTTC.

The chain has TRBV24-1 and TRBJ1-2; possibly TRBD1 for D (5 bases). V lost 3 bases and J lost 0, with 10 bases in between. Germline CDR1 KGHDR, CDR2 SFDVKD. The CDR3 loop spans 15 amino acids. The CDR3 sequence: CATSDGGSPNYGYTF. CDR3 in DNA: TGTGCCACCAGTGATGGGGGGTCTCCTAACTATGGCTACACCTTC.

The chain links TRBV29-1 to TRBJ1-5, with 9 bases matching TRBD1. The CDR3 length is 13 residues. The germline gives CDR1 SQVTM, CDR2 ANQGSEA. J gave up 4 bases and V 7 bases, and 5 bases lay outside the gene matches. The CDR3 DNA follows: TGCAGCGCCGGGACAGGGAGGAATCAGCCCCAGCATTTT. Translating it yields CSAGTGRNQPQHF.

The chain has TRBV19 and TRBJ2-7; no reliable D call. CDR1 and CDR2 from the germline V gene are LNHDA and SQIVND (reference sequence). The CDR3 consists of 11 residues. Trimming removed 5 bases at V and 4 bases at J, with 6 bases between. The CDR3 sequence is CASSSLYEQYF. The CDR3 DNA sequence: TGTGCCAGTAGTTCACTGTACGAGCAGTACTTC.

The chain is built from TRBV19 and TRBJ1-5; TRBD1 agrees at 8 bases. The CDR3 extends over 16 amino acids. Looked up from germline, CDR1 is LNHDA and CDR2 is SQIVND (reference sequence). Trimming cost V 3 bases and J 7 bases; bases outside gene matches: 11. CDR3 DNA sequence: TGTGCCAGTAGTATTTGGTCAGGGGGCAATGAGCAGCCCCAGCATTTT. Translated, it gives CASSIWSGGNEQPQHF. The entire variable domain, with the rest obtained from reference TRBV19 and TRBJ1-5, is as follows: DGGITQSPKYLFRKEGQNVTLSCEQNLNHDAMYWYRQDPGQGLRLIYYSQIVNDFQKGDIAEGYSVSREKKESFPLTVTSAQKNPTAFYLCASSIWSGGNEQPQHFGDGTRLSIL.